This is a list of T cell receptor beta chains from one sample in a study of blood T cells in healthy people across ages. A single record per CDR3 protein comes from TCRdb applying MiXCR to the 5' RACE reads. The table records fewer than 900,000 distinct CDR3 sequences, about 42% of them present only once. The sequenced material came from blood. The receptors here all came from a woman aged 60-75 years in good health. Each CDR3 is given with its conserved first and last residue. The order of the fields is clone size, J gene, D gene, V gene, CDR3 protein, CDR3 DNA. The D gene is left open where the match is weak. Only some rows state a clone size, as once, few, many or a class for expanded clones.

clone_size: NA
j_call: TRBJ2-7
d_call: TRBD1
v_call: TRBV7-9
cdr3_aa: CASNRQGRHEQYF
cdr3_nt: TGTGCCAGCAACCGACAGGGAAGACATGAGCAGTACTTC

clone_size: NA
j_call: TRBJ2-7
d_call: TRBD2
v_call: TRBV20-1
cdr3_aa: CSAELAGVDEQYF
cdr3_nt: TGCAGTGCAGAACTAGCGGGAGTTGACGAGCAGTACTTC

clone_size: few
j_call: TRBJ2-7
d_call: TRBD1
v_call: TRBV12-3/TRBV12-4
cdr3_aa: CASSPTMGQGVDEQYF
cdr3_nt: TGTGCCAGCAGTCCCACTATGGGACAGGGGGTGGACGAGCAGTACTTC

clone_size: NA
j_call: TRBJ1-1
d_call: NA
v_call: TRBV2
cdr3_aa: CASSEAGQGFLLNTEAFF
cdr3_nt: TGTGCCAGCAGTGAAGCGGGGCAGGGTTTTCTGCTGAACACTGAAGCTTTCTTT

clone_size: many
j_call: TRBJ2-1
d_call: TRBD2
v_call: TRBV9
cdr3_aa: CASSVAGGPYEQFF
cdr3_nt: TGTGCCAGCAGCGTAGCGGGGGGGCCGTATGAGCAGTTCTTC

clone_size: NA
j_call: TRBJ2-1
d_call: TRBD2
v_call: TRBV7-9
cdr3_aa: CASTTGLAGAEQFF
cdr3_nt: TGTGCCAGCACCACCGGACTAGCGGGGGCCGAGCAGTTCTTC

clone_size: few
j_call: TRBJ2-5
d_call: NA
v_call: TRBV15
cdr3_aa: CATSRDTGRKTQYF
cdr3_nt: TGTGCCACCAGCAGAGATACAGGGAGGAAGACCCAGTACTTC

clone_size: NA
j_call: TRBJ2-7
d_call: NA
v_call: TRBV5-5
cdr3_aa: CASSLSVRDPYEQYF
cdr3_nt: TGTGCCAGCAGCTTGTCAGTACGGGATCCCTACGAGCAGTACTTC

clone_size: few
j_call: TRBJ2-1
d_call: NA
v_call: TRBV6-6
cdr3_aa: CASSYSGMEQFF
cdr3_nt: TGTGCCAGCAGTTACTCAGGAATGGAGCAGTTCTTC

clone_size: NA
j_call: TRBJ2-3
d_call: NA
v_call: TRBV20-1
cdr3_aa: CSARPAADTQYF
cdr3_nt: TGCAGTGCTAGACCGGCCGCAGATACGCAGTATTTT

clone_size: NA
j_call: TRBJ2-2
d_call: TRBD2
v_call: TRBV6-6
cdr3_aa: CASSYSFWEGETGELFF
cdr3_nt: TGTGCCAGCAGTTACTCGTTCTGGGAGGGTGAGACCGGGGAGCTGTTTTTT

clone_size: few
j_call: TRBJ2-5
d_call: NA
v_call: TRBV11-2
cdr3_aa: CASSFGGGGVNEQYF
cdr3_nt: TGTGCCAGCAGCTTTGGAGGGGGAGGAGTCAATGAGCAGTACTTC

clone_size: few
j_call: TRBJ1-1
d_call: NA
v_call: TRBV29-1
cdr3_aa: CSARALGDTEAFF
cdr3_nt: TGCAGCGCCAGAGCCCTCGGGGACACTGAAGCTTTCTTT